The clone carrying this T cell receptor beta chain appeared a single time. The intended depth for sequencing was 1 in 200,000 to 1 in 1 million T cells. Sequencing was performed with immunoSEQ multiplex PCR; in TCRdb, only in-frame clones are kept and a portion is missing. Found here are tens of thousands of clones, around four fifths of them singletons; the top ten hold about a fifth. The data are from a study of cytotoxic CD8 clonotypes in ibrutinib-treated CLL. The specimen comprised PBMCs, sampled after 24 months of ibrutinib treatment. The receptor was derived from a human donor with chronic lymphocytic leukemia.

CDR3 sequence reads: CASSPPEVALYNEQFF. In nucleotides, the CDR3 is TGTGCCAGCTCACCACCGGAGGTCGCTCTCTACAATGAGCAGTTCTTC. The chain carries TRBV18 and TRBJ2-1, with D possibly TRBD2 on 5 matching bases. V lost 0 bases, J lost 3 bases, and 12 bases lay in between. In germline, CDR1 is KGHSH, CDR2 LQKENI. The CDR3 loop spans 16 amino acids.